One sample yielded the 31 T cell receptor beta chains listed below, sequenced in a study of regulatory T cells in long-lasting Graves disease. Time point of the sample: newly diagnosed GD, antithyroid drugs for less than 3 months. There was RNA extracted from PBMCs, and the TCR library was made from it. iRepertoire HTBI primers and Arm-PCR of CDR3 regions built TCR beta libraries. TCRdb passed the multiplex PCR reads through MiXCR, listing each CDR3 protein once. The sample lists hundreds of thousands of distinct CDR3 sequences, about 15% occurring once. Separately, the same data were catalogued under a study of T cells in Graves' hyperthyroidism and ophthalmopathy.

This sample comprised peripheral blood mononuclear cells (PBMCs), obtained at new diagnosis, from a patient treated with antithyroid drugs. The receptors stem from a young woman with Graves disease.

Concerning this clonotype: A far larger clone is off by one base, so a read error is likely. The chain links TRBV2 to TRBJ2-1; 8 bases fit TRBD2. With V trimmed by 8 bases and J by 10 bases, 10 bases remained unmatched. Germline values: CDR1 SNHLY, CDR2 FYNNEI. This CDR3 spans 13 amino acids. The CDR3 DNA is TGTGCCAGCGGTCGGGGGGGTTCCCCCGAGCAGTTCTTC. Its translation: CASGRGGSPEQFF.

In this sample, this clonotype turned up once. The chain couples TRBV5-6 to TRBJ1-2; possible D gene TRBD1, 5 bases. The V end was cut by 2 bases, the J end by 2 bases, with 13 bases between. The CDR3 is 15 amino acids. Germline CDR1 reads SGHDT; CDR2 reads YYEEEE. The CDR3 sequence: CASSFGGQGNYGYTF. The CDR3 DNA sequence: TGTGCCAGCAGCTTTGGTGGGCAGGGAAACTATGGCTACACCTTC. The full variable domain, rest sourced from reference TRBV5-6 and TRBJ1-2, is DAGVTQSPTHLIKTRGQQVTLRCSPKSGHDTVSWYQQALGQGPQFIFQYYEEEERQRGNFPDRFSGHQFPNYSSELNVNALLLGDSALYLCASSFGGQGNYGYTFGSGTRLTVV.

J is TRBJ1-4 and V is TRBV30, with D unresolved. The CDR3 has 12 residues. Trimming removed 4 bases from V and 11 bases from J, with 14 bases in between. Germline CDR1 is GTSNPN and CDR2 is SVGIG (reference sequence). CDR3 protein: CAWNVGFRKLFF. Written as DNA, the CDR3 is TGTGCCTGGAATGTGGGGTTTAGGAAACTGTTTTTT. Using reference TRBV30 and TRBJ1-4 for the parts outside the CDR3, the full variable domain is SQTIHQWPATLVQPVGSPLSLECTVEGTSNPNLYWYRQAAGRGLQLLFYSVGIGQISSEVPQNLSASRPQDRQFILSSKKLLLSDSGFYLCAWNVGFRKLFFGSGTQLSVL.

This clonotype was seen repeatedly, ten times or more. Here the CDR3 reads CASSDSGTGSLEQYF. The DNA of the CDR3 is TGCGCCAGCAGTGACTCCGGGACAGGGTCTCTCGAGCAGTACTTC. The chain is built from TRBV10-1 and TRBJ2-7; 9 bases line up with TRBD1. The CDR3 is made up of 15 amino acids. Germline CDR1 is WNHNN and CDR2 is SYGVQD (reference sequence). J was trimmed by 6 bases and V by 3 bases; bases with no gene match: 9.

This clonotype showed up just a few times. The chain carries TRBV7-9 and TRBJ2-1; 11 bases fit TRBD2. Germline-derived CDR1 and CDR2 are SEHNR and FQNEAQ (reference sequence). Trimming took 3 bases from V and 6 from J; bases not matched to a gene: 22. The CDR3 spans 21 residues. CDR3 DNA sequence: TGTGCCAGCAGCTTTTACAGGACTAGCGAGACTCTAGCGGGAGGCGTCAATGAGCAGTTCTTC. It translates to CASSFYRTSETLAGGVNEQFF.

This clonotype was seen repeatedly, ten times or more. The gene calls are TRBV2 and TRBJ2-5; TRBD1 matches 7 bases. The junction had 13 bases not matched to a gene; V was cut back by 7 bases and J by 5 bases. The germline gives CDR1 SNHLY, CDR2 FYNNEI. The CDR3 runs 15 residues. This chain's CDR3 is CASTPGQTPAETQYF. The CDR3 coding sequence is TGTGCCAGCACCCCGGGACAGACCCCTGCGGAGACCCAGTACTTC.

The rearrangement links TRBV2 to TRBJ2-1; D perhaps matches TRBD1 (7 bases). Trimming stripped 11 bases from V and 0 bases from J, with 14 bases between. Germline V CDR1 and CDR2: SNHLY, FYNNEI. CDR3 length equals 14 residues. CDR3 residues: CAGLQGSSYNEQFF. In DNA form, the CDR3 reads TGTGCCGGACTACAGGGGAGCTCCTACAATGAGCAGTTCTTC.

With regard to this clonotype: A single base is all that separates this from a far larger clone, so a read error is likely. V usage is TRBV6-9 and J usage is TRBJ2-7; D perhaps matches TRBD2 (6 bases). Per germline, CDR1 MNHGY and CDR2 SVAAGI. The CDR3 length is 15 residues. Here the CDR3 reads CASSYGTRALYEQHF. CDR3 in DNA: TGTGCCAGCAGTTACGGGACTCGGGCCCTCTACGAGCAGCACTTC.

This clonotype was seen many times. This sequence joins TRBV20-1 and TRBJ2-1, with D maybe TRBD1 (6 bases). The CDR3 loop spans 15 amino acids. Germline CDR1 and CDR2: DFQATT and SNEGSKA (reference sequence). The V and J ends lost 3 bases and 4 bases respectively, with 16 bases between them. The CDR3, as DNA: TGCAGTGCTAGTCCCGAGGGGGTCGGTTACAATGAGCAGTTCTTC. The encoded protein is CSASPEGVGYNEQFF.

In its sample, this clonotype was seen many times. This sequence joins TRBV27 and TRBJ2-7; 7 bases map to TRBD1. Per the germline V gene, CDR1 is MNHEY and CDR2 is SMNVEV (reference sequence). The CDR3 sequence is 14 residues long. Unmatched junction bases numbered 5, after V lost 4 bases and J lost 2 bases. The CDR3 loop is CASSYNRGAYEQYF. DNA of the CDR3: TGTGCCAGCAGTTATAACAGGGGAGCCTACGAGCAGTACTTC.

This clonotype occurred many times. This sequence joins TRBV11-2 and TRBJ1-1, with D possibly matching TRBD1 (6 bases). Germline lookup yields CDR1 SGHAT and CDR2 FQNNGV. The CDR3 has 15 amino acids. V was clipped by 5 bases and J by 4 bases, with 17 bases between them. CDR3 loop: CASSPIQGFGTEAFF. The CDR3 coding sequence is TGTGCCAGCAGCCCCATACAGGGTTTTGGCACTGAAGCTTTCTTT.

This clonotype came up many times. The chain is built from TRBV18 and TRBJ2-3, with 8 bases fitting TRBD2. Unmatched junction bases numbered 6, after V lost 2 bases and J lost 5 bases. The CDR3 contains 15 residues. Germline-derived CDR1 and CDR2 are KGHSH and LQKENI. The CDR3 region has the DNA TGTGCCAGCTCACCAGATCTCCTAGCGGGAGATACGCAGTATTTT. Translated: CASSPDLLAGDTQYF.

This clonotype was picked up many times. The rearrangement uses TRBV27 and TRBJ2-5, with 7 nucleotides matching TRBD1. This CDR3 region has 14 residues. Germline trimming cut 6 bases from V and 1 base from J; bases unmatched to any gene: 5. Germline-derived CDR1 and CDR2 are MNHEY and SMNVEV (reference sequence). This CDR3 is CASSPGQIQETQYF. DNA for the CDR3: TGTGCCAGCAGCCCGGGACAGATCCAAGAGACCCAGTACTTC.

In this sample, this clonotype turned up many times. The chain carries TRBV12-3 or TRBV12-4 and TRBJ1-1; unclear D gene. This CDR3 comprises 10 residues. The V gene lost 6 bases and the J gene lost 6 bases, with 5 bases spanning the gap. The CDR3 nucleotides are TGTGCCAGCAGGGGTTCTGAAGCTTTCTTT. Amino acid sequence: CASRGSEAFF.

This clonotype has at least ten counts. The chain links TRBV6-1 to TRBJ2-7; 10 bases are a match to TRBD2. J lost 2 bases, V lost 6 bases, and 7 bases had no gene match. Germline assignment: CDR1 MNHNS and CDR2 SASEGT. This CDR3 is built from 15 residues. The CDR3 loop reads CASSYGTSETYEQYF. CDR3 coding DNA: TGTGCCAGCAGCTATGGGACTAGCGAGACCTACGAGCAGTACTTC.

This clonotype was recorded a few times. J is TRBJ2-3 and V is TRBV5-4, with unresolved D. The CDR3 has 17 amino acids. Trimming took 2 bases from V and 0 from J, leaving 16 bases between them. The germline gives CDR1 SGHNT, CDR2 YYREEE (reference sequence). The CDR3, as DNA: TGTGCCAGCAGCTTCCCTGCGACGCCCACTAGCACAGATACGCAGTATTTT. This codes for CASSFPATPTSTDTQYF.

This clonotype was counted only a few times. The DNA for the CDR3 is TGTGCCAGCAGTGTAATGGGGTTGGGCACAGATACGCAGTATTTT. Encoded protein: CASSVMGLGTDTQYF. This rearrangement joins TRBV6-1 to TRBJ2-3, with D unresolved. The CDR3 contains 15 residues. V was pared by 4 bases and J by 1 base, with 12 bases between. The germline V gene has CDR1 MNHNS and CDR2 SASEGT.

This clonotype was seen a few times. The rearrangement uses TRBV29-1 and TRBJ1-2, with D possibly matching TRBD1 (6 bases). The CDR3 has 11 amino acids. Looked up from germline, CDR1 is SQVTM and CDR2 is ANQGSEA. CDR3 DNA sequence: TGCTCTGGGGGGCAGGGGAAGGGCTACACCTTC. Translation gives CSGGQGKGYTF.

This clonotype showed up many times. The chain links TRBV28 to TRBJ1-5; tentative D call: TRBD1 (5 bases). Germline lookup yields CDR1 MDHEN and CDR2 SYDVKM. CDR3 length equals 14 residues. V was clipped by 5 bases and J by 4 bases, with 12 bases between them. The CDR3 loop is CASSPLTENQPQHF. DNA of the CDR3: TGTGCCAGCAGTCCCTTGACAGAGAATCAGCCCCAGCATTTT.

CDR3 in amino acids: CASSPGLARREETQYF. DNA of the CDR3: TGCGCCAGCAGCCCCGGACTAGCCCGAAGGGAAGAGACCCAGTACTTC. The V call is TRBV5-1, the J call TRBJ2-5, with 8 bases lining up with TRBD2. Trimming removed 4 bases from V and 3 bases from J; junction bases left unmatched: 11. The CDR3 sequence is 16 residues long. CDR1 is SGHRS, CDR2 YFSETQ, per germline. The full variable domain, rest sourced from reference TRBV5-1 and TRBJ2-5, is KAGVTQTPRYLIKTRGQQVTLSCSPISGHRSVSWYQQTPGQGLQFLFEYFSETQRNKGNFPGRFSGRQFSNSRSEMNVSTLELGDSALYLCASSPGLARREETQYFGPGTRLLVL.

This chain joins TRBV4-1 and TRBJ2-7; TRBD2 might be the D (7 bases). Trimming took 3 bases from V and 2 from J, leaving 14 bases between them. Germline V gene lookup returns CDR1 MGHRA and CDR2 YSYEKL. This CDR3 is 15 amino acids long. The CDR3, as DNA: TGCGCCAGCAGCCAGGGGGGGGGGCGGCCCTACGAGCAGTACTTC. Protein: CASSQGGGRPYEQYF.

In its sample, this clonotype was seen a few times. The genes are TRBV12-3 or TRBV12-4 and TRBJ1-2; 8 bases agree with TRBD1. With 5 bases clipped from V and 4 bases from J, the junction kept 9 bases outside the gene matches. CDR3 length equals 15 residues. The CDR3 bases are TGTGCCAGCAGTCCGAAGACAGGGGCGACCTATGGCTACACCTTC. Protein sequence: CASSPKTGATYGYTF.

This clonotype was seen ten or more times. The V gene is TRBV28, the J gene TRBJ2-7; possible D gene TRBD1, 6 bases. The CDR3 is 14 amino acids. Germline CDR1 reads MDHEN; CDR2 reads SYDVKM. The germline V and J ends were trimmed by 6 bases and 3 bases, with 15 bases remaining between them. CDR3 coding DNA: TGTGCCAGCAGGCGGACAGCCCGCCACTACGAGCAGTACTTC. This encodes CASRRTARHYEQYF.

The chain is built from TRBV12-3 or TRBV12-4 and TRBJ2-7, with 9 bases aligning to TRBD1. The CDR3 spans 13 residues. V lost 9 bases and J lost 6; bases outside the gene matches: 9. CDR3 sequence (DNA): TGTGCCAGTAGGGGGACAGGGACCCGCGAGCAGTACTTC. Translating gives CASRGTGTREQYF.

This chain connects TRBV5-5 to TRBJ2-2; 8 bases agree with TRBD1. This CDR3 region has 17 residues. V was clipped by 5 bases and J by 2 bases; unmatched bases: 11. Germline assignment: CDR1 SGHKS and CDR2 YYEKEE (reference sequence). The CDR3 reads CASRRRQGFQNTGELFF. The DNA for the CDR3 is TGTGCCAGCAGACGAAGACAGGGGTTCCAAAACACCGGGGAGCTGTTTTTT.

The chain combines TRBV7-2 with TRBJ2-6, with D possibly matching TRBD2 (6 bases). The CDR3 loop spans 18 amino acids. V gave up 5 bases and J gave up 0 bases, with 17 bases separating them. Germline V CDR1 and CDR2: SGHTA, FQGNSA. This CDR3 is CASSPREDYLSGANVLTF. DNA for the CDR3: TGTGCCAGCAGCCCAAGGGAGGACTACCTCTCTGGGGCCAACGTCCTGACTTTC.

The chain couples TRBV25-1 to TRBJ2-3, with D possibly TRBD2 on 5 matching bases. Trimming pared 3 bases from V and 4 bases from J, leaving 11 bases between. Germline CDR1 is MGHDK and CDR2 is SYGVNS. This CDR3 is 14 amino acids long. DNA for the CDR3: TGTGCCAGCAGTGATCCGAAGGGAGCAGATACGCAGTATTTT. Translated: CASSDPKGADTQYF.

A few counts support this clonotype. The chain links TRBV5-6 to TRBJ2-1, with 7 bases that match TRBD2. The germline V gene encodes CDR1 SGHDT and CDR2 YYEEEE. V dropped 0 bases and J dropped 4; count of bases not matched to a gene: 7. This CDR3 is 16 amino acids long. CDR3 residues: CASSLAWGGLYNEQFF. In DNA, the CDR3 is TGTGCCAGCAGCTTGGCCTGGGGGGGTCTTTACAATGAGCAGTTCTTC.

This clonotype showed up many times. The CDR3 DNA reads as TGTGCCTGGAGTCTTAGCGGGACGGCCTACAATGAGCAGTTCTTC. Amino acid sequence: CAWSLSGTAYNEQFF. The rearrangement joins TRBV30 to TRBJ2-1, with 8 positions matching TRBD2. There are 15 residues in the CDR3. Germline V gene lookup returns CDR1 GTSNPN and CDR2 SVGIG (reference sequence). V was clipped by 2 bases and J by 2 bases; unmatched bases: 5.

V is TRBV19 and J is TRBJ2-6, with D tentatively TRBD1 or TRBD2 (5 bases each). The CDR3 sequence is 14 residues long. CDR1 is LNHDA and CDR2 is SQIVND in the germline V gene (reference sequence). V dropped 8 bases and J dropped 4 bases, with 12 bases sitting between them. The CDR3 region has the DNA TGTGCCAGTGAGGGGATATCAGGGGCCAACGTCCTGACTTTC. Amino acids: CASEGISGANVLTF.

This clonotype was detected ten times or more. The V and J genes are TRBV20-1 and TRBJ2-1; TRBD2 matches at 11 bases. The CDR3 extends over 14 amino acids. Germline values: CDR1 DFQATT, CDR2 SNEGSKA (reference sequence). V trimming: 6 bases; J trimming: 8 bases; junction bases outside the gene matches: 9. CDR3 nucleotides: TGCAGTGCCGTAACTAGCGGGAGCACACATGAGCAGTTCTTC. The encoded protein is CSAVTSGSTHEQFF.